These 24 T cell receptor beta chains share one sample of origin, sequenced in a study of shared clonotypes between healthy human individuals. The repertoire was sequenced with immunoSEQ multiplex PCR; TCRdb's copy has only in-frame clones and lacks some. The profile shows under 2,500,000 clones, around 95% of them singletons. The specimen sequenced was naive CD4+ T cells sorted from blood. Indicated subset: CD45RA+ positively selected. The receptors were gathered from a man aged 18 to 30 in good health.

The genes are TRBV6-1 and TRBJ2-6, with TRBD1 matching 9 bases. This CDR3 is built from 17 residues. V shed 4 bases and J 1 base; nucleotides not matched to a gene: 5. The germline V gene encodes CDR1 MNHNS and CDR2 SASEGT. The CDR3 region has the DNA TGTGCCAGCAGTGCCGGGACAGGGCGGTCTGGGGCCAACGTCCTGACTTTC. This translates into CASSAGTGRSGANVLTF.

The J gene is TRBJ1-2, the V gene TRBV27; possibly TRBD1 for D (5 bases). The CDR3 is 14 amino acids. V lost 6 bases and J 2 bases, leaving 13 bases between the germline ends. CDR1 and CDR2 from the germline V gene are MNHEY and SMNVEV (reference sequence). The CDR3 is CASRHGGPNYGYTF. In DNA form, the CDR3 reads TGTGCCAGCAGGCACGGGGGTCCCAACTATGGCTACACCTTC.

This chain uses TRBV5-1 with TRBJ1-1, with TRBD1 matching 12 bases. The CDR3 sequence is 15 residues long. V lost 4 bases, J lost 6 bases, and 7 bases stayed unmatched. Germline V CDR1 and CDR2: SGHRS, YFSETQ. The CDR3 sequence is CASSLQGQGASEAFF. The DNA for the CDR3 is TGCGCCAGCAGCCTCCAGGGACAGGGGGCATCTGAAGCTTTCTTT. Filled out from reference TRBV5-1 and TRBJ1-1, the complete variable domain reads KAGVTQTPRYLIKTRGQQVTLSCSPISGHRSVSWYQQTPGQGLQFLFEYFSETQRNKGNFPGRFSGRQFSNSRSEMNVSTLELGDSALYLCASSLQGQGASEAFFGQGTRLTVV.

The CDR3 DNA is TGTGCCAGCAGCAGGGACTACCAAAGACGGTACTTC. Translating it yields CASSRDYQRRYF. The rearrangement joins TRBV7-2 to TRBJ2-7; 7 positions match TRBD2. This CDR3 has 12 residues. The V segment lost 5 bases and the J segment 12 bases; nucleotides outside the gene matches: 10. Germline CDR1 is SGHTA and CDR2 is FQGNSA.

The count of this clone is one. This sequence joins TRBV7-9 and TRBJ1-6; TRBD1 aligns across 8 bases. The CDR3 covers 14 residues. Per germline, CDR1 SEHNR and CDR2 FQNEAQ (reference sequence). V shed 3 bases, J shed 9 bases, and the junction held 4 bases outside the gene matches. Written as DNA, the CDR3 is TGTGCCAGCAGCTTGGGACAGGAGCGTTCACCCCTCCACTTT. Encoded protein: CASSLGQERSPLHF. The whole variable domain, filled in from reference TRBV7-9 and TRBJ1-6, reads DTGVSQNPRHKITKRGQNVTFRCDPISEHNRLYWYRQTLGQGPEFLTYFQNEAQLEKSRLLSDRFSAERPKGSFSTLEIQRTEQGDSAMYLCASSLGQERSPLHFGNGTRLTVT.

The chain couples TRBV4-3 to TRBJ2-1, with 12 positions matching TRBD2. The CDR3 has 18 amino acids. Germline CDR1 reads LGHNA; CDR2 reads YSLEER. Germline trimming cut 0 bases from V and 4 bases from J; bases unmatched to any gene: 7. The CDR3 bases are TGCGCCAGCAGCCAAGACGTTCCCGGACTAGCGGGATACAATGAGCAGTTCTTC. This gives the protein CASSQDVPGLAGYNEQFF.

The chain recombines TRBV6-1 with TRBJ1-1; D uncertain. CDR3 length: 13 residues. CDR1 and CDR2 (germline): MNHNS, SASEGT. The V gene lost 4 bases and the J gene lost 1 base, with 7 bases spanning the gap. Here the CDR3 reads CASSALWNTEAFF. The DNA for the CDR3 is TGTGCCAGCAGTGCCCTTTGGAACACTGAAGCTTTCTTT.

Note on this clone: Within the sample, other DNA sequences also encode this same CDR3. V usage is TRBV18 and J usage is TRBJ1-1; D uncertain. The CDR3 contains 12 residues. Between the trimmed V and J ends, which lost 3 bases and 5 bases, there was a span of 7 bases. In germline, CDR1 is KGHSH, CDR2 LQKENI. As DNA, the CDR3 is TGTGCCAGCTCACCCCTCAGGACTGAAGCTTTCTTT. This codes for CASSPLRTEAFF.

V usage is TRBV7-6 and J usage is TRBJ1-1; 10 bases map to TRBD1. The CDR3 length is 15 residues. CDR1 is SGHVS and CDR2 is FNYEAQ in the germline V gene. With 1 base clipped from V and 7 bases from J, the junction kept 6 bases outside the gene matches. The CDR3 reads CASSLVTGGEGEAFF. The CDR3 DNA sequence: TGTGCCAGCAGCTTAGTGACAGGGGGCGAGGGTGAAGCTTTCTTT.

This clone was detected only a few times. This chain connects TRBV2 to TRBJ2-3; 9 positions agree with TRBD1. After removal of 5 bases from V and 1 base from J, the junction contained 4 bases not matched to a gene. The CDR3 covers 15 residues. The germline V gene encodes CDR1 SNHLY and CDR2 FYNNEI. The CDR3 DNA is TGTGCCAGCAGTCGGGACAGGGCAGGCACAGATACGCAGTATTTT. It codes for CASSRDRAGTDTQYF.

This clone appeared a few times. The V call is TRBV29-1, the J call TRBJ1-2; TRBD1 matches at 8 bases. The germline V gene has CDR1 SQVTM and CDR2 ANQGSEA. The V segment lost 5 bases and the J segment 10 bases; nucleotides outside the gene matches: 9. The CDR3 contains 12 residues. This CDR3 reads CSVRGQGVFYTF. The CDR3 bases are TGCAGCGTTAGAGGACAGGGTGTTTTCTACACCTTC.

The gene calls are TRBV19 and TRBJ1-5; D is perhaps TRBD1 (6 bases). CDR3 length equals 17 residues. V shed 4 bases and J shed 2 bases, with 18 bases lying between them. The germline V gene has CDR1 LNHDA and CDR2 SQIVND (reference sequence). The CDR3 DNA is TGTGCCAGTAGTACCCTGGGCGTGGGGGCCGGCAATCAGCCCCAGCATTTT. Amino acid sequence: CASSTLGVGAGNQPQHF.

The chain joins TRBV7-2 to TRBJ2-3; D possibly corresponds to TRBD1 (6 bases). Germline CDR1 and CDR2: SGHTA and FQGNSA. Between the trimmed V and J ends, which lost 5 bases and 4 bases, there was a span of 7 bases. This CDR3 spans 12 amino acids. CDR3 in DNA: TGTGCCAGCAGCCGGACAGCAGATACGCAGTATTTT. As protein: CASSRTADTQYF.

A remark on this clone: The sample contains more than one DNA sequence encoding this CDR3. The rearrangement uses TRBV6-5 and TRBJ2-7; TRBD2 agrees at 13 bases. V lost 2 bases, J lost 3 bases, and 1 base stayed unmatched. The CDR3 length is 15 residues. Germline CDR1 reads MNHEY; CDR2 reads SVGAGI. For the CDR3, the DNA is TGTGCCAGCAGTTACCGACTAGCGGGAGGCTACGAGCAGTACTTC. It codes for CASSYRLAGGYEQYF.

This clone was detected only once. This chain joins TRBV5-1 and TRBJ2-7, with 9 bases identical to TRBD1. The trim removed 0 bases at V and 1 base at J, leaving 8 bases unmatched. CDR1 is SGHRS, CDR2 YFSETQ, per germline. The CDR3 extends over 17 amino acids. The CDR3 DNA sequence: TGCGCCAGCAGCTTGGATACAGGGGGCTGGGGATCCTACGAGCAGTACTTC. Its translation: CASSLDTGGWGSYEQYF.

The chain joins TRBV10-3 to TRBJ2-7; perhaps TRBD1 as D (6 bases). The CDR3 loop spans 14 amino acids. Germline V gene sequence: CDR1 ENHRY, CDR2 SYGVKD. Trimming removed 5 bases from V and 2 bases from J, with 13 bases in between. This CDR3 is CAISSSGVAYEQYF. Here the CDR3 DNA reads TGTGCCATCAGTTCCTCAGGGGTGGCCTACGAGCAGTACTTC.

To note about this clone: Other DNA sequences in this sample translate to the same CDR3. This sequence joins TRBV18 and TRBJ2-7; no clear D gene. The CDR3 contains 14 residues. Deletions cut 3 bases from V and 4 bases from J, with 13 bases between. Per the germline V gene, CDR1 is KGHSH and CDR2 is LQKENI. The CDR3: CASSPTTASYEQYF. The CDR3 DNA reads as TGTGCCAGCTCACCGACAACGGCTTCTTACGAGCAGTACTTC.

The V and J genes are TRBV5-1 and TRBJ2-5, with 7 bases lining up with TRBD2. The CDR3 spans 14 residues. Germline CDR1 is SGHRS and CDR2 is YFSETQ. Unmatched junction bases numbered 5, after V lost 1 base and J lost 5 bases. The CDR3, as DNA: TGCGCCAGCAGCTTGTTTGCGGGAGCGGAGACCCAGTACTTC. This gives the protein CASSLFAGAETQYF.

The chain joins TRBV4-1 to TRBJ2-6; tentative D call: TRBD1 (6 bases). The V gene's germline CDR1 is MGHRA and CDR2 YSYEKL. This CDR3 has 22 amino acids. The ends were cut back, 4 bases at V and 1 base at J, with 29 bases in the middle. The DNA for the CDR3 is TGCGCCAGCAGCCGGATACAGGGAGCACCACTCATCATCGAATCTGGGGCCAACGTCCTGACTTTC. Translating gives CASSRIQGAPLIIESGANVLTF.

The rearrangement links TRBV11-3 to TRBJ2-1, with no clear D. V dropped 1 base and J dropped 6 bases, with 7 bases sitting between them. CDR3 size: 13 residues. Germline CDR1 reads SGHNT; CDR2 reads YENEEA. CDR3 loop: CASSLGVGNEQFF. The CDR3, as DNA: TGTGCCAGCAGCTTAGGGGTGGGCAATGAGCAGTTCTTC.

CDR3 sequence: CASSYSGQTYGYTF. The CDR3 coding sequence is TGTGCCAGCAGTTACTCCGGCCAAACCTATGGCTACACCTTC. The chain carries TRBV6-6 and TRBJ1-2, with D hard to call. Trimming shortened V by 0 bases and J by 4 bases, and 9 bases separated the two germline ends. The CDR3 contains 14 residues. CDR1 is MNHNY and CDR2 is SVGAGI in the germline V gene (reference sequence).

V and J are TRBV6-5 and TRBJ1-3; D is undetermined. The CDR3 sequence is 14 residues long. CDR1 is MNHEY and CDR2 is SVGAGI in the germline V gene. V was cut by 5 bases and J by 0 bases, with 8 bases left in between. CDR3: CASSPTSSGNTIYF. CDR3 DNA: TGTGCCAGCAGTCCCACTTCCTCTGGAAACACCATATATTTT.

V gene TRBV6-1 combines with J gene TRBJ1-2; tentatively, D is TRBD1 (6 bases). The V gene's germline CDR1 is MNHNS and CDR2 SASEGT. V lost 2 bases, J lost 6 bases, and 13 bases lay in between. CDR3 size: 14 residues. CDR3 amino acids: CASSEWFRGNGYTF. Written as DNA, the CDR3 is TGTGCCAGCAGTGAATGGTTCAGGGGAAATGGCTACACCTTC.

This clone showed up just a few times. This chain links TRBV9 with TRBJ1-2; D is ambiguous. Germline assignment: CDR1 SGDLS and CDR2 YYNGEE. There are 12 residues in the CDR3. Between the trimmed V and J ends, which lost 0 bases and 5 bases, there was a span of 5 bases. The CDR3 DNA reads TGTGCCAGCAGCGTAGATGAGTATGGCTACACCTTC. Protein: CASSVDEYGYTF.